This T cell receptor (beta chain) is drawn from a study of T-cell reconstitution after alpha-beta-depleted transplantation in children. CDR3 length: 14 amino acids. The V end was cut by 7 bases, the J end by 4 bases, with 16 bases between. The germline V gene has CDR1 MNHNS and CDR2 SASEGT. As to this clonotype: Its cognate antigen is unknown.

Findings of the study overall: After transplant, at about two months, alpha-beta T cells were reportedly derived from several hundred expanded graft clones. One year post-transplant, T-cell counts and diversity were largely derived from T cells produced anew.

Preparation of the TCRbeta library involved a method that used unique molecular identifiers. Via MiXCR, TCRdb re-called the PCR reads, giving one row per CDR3 protein. The sample consists of around 800,000 distinct CDR3 sequences, 16% of them appearing once. This TCR was recovered from a male patient aged 10 to 17 who had a stem cell transplant for acute lymphoblastic leukemia, so the T cells may come from the graft donor. This chain links TRBV6-1 with TRBJ2-5; D is uncertain. The material sequenced was PBMCs, mostly from graft donor cells, taken 360 days after TCRalphabeta/CD19-depleted stem cell transplant. CDR3 DNA sequence: TGTGCCAGCACCCCCTTTCCCCGAGGAGAGACCCAGTACTTC. This sequence encodes CASTPFPRGETQYF.